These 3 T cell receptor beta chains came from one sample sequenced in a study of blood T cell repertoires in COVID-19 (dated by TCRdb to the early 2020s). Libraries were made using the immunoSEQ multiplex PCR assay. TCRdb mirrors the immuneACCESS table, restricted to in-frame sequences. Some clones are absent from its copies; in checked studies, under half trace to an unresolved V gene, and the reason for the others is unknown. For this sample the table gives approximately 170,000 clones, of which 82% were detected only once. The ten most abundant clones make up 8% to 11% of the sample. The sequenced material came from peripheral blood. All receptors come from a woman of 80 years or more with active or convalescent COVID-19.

CDR3 loop: CASSPKWGQGAVNTIYF. CDR3 bases: TGTGCCAGCAGCCCCAAATGGGGACAGGGGGCCGTAAACACCATATATTTT. The V and J genes are TRBV4-2 and TRBJ1-3, with 12 positions matching TRBD1. V trimming: 4 bases; J trimming: 6 bases; junction bases outside the gene matches: 10. The germline CDR1 and CDR2 sequences are LGHNA and YNFKEQ. The CDR3 sequence is 17 residues long.

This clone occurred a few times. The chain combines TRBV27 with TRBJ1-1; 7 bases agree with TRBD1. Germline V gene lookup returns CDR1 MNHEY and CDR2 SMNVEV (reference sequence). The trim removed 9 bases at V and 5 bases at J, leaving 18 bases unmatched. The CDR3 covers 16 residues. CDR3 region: CASTPLKGHRGTEAFF. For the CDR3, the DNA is TGTGCCAGTACCCCCCTCAAGGGCCACAGGGGAACTGAAGCTTTCTTT.

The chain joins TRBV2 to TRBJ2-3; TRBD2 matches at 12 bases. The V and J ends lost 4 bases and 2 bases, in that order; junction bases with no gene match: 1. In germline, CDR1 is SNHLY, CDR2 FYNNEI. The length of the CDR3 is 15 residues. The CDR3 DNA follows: TGTGCCAGCAGTGGACTAGCGGGAGTCACAGATACGCAGTATTTT. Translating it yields CASSGLAGVTDTQYF.